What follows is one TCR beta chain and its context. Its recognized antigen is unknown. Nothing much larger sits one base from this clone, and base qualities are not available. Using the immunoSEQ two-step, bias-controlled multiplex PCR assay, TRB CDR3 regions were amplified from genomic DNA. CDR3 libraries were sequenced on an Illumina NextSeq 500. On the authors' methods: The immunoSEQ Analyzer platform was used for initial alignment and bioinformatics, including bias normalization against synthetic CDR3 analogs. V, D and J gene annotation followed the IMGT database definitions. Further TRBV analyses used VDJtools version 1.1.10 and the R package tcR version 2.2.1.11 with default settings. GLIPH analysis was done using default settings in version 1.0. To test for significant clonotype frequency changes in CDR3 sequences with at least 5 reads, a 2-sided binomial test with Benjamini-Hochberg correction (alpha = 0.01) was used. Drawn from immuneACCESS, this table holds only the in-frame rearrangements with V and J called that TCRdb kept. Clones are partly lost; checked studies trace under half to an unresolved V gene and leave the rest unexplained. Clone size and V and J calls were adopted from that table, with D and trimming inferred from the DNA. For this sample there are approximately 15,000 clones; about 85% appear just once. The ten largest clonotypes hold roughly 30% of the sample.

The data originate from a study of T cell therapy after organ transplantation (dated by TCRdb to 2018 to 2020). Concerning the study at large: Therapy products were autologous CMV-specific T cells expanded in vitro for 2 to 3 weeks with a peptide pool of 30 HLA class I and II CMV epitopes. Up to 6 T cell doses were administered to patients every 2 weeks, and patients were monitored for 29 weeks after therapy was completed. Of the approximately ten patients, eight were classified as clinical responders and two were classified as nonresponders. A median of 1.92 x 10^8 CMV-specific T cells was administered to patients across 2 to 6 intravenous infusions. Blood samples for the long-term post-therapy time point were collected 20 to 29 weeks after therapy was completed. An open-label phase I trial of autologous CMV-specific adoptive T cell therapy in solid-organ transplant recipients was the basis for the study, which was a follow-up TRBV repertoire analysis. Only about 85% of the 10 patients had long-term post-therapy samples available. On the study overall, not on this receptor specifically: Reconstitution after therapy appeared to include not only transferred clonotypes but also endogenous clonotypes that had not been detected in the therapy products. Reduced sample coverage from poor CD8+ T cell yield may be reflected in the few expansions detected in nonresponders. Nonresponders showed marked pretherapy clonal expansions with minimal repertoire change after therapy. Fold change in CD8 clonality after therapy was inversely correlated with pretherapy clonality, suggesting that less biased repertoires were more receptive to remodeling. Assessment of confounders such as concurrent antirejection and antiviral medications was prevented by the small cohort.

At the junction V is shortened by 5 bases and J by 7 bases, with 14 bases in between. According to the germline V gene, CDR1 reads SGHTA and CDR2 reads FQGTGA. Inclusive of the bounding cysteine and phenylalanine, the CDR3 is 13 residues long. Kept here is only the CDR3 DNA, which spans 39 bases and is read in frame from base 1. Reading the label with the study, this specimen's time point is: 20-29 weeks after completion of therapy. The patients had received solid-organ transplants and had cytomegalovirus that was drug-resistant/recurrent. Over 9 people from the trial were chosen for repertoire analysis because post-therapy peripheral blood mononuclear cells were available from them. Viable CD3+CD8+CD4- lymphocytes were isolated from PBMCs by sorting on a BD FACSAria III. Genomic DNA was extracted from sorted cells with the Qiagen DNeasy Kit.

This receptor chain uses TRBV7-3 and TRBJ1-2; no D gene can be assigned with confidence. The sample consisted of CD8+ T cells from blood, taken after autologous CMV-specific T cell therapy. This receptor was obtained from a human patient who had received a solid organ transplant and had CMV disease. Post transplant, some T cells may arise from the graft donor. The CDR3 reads CASSPRSEAGYTF. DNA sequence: TGTGCCAGCAGCCCCCGATCGGAGGCTGGCTACACCTTC.